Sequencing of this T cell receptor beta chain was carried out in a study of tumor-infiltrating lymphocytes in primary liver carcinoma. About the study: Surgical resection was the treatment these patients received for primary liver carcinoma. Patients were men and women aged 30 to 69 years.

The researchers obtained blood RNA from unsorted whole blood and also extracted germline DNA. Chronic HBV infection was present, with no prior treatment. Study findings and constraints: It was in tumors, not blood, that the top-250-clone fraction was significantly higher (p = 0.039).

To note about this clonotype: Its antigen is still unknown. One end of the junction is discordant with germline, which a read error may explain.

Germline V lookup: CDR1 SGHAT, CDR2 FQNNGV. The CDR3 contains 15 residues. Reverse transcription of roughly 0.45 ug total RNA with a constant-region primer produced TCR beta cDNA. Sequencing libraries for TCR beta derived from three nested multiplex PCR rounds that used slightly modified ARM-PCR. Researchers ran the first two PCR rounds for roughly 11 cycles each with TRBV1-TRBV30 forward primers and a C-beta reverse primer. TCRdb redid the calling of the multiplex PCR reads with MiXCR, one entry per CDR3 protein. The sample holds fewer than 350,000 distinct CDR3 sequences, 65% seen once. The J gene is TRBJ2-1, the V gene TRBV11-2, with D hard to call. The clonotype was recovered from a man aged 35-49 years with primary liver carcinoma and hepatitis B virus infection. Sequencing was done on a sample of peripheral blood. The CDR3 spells CDSSPTRFSYNEQFF. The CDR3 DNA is TGTGACAGCAGCCCAACACGGTTCTCCTACAATGAGCAGTTCTTC. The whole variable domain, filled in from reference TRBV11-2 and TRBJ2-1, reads EAGVAQSPRYKIIEKRQSVAFWCNPISGHATLYWYQQILGQGPKLLIQFQNNGVVDDSQLPKDRFSAERLKGVDSTLKIQPAKLEDSAVYLCDSSPTRFSYNEQFFGPGTRLTVL.